The next 17 T cell receptor beta chains were all read from a single sample in a study of T-cell memory formation after mild COVID-19. TCRdb independently ran MiXCR on the 5' RACE reads; one entry per CDR3 protein. The table records around 150,000 distinct CDR3 sequences, approximately 15% of them present only once. The sequenced sample consisted of PBMCs or a T cell subset sorted from them (not recorded which). These receptors all stem from an adult woman who had mild COVID-19 (a few samples of this study predate the infection). Cell type and time point are not known.

This clonotype appeared a few times. This chain links TRBV5-1 with TRBJ2-5; 12 nucleotides line up with TRBD2. CDR3 length: 18 amino acids. J was trimmed by 2 bases and V by 4 bases; bases with no gene match: 12. Germline assignment: CDR1 SGHRS and CDR2 YFSETQ. This chain's CDR3 is CASSKAPGLAGKQETQYF. The CDR3 DNA reads TGCGCCAGCAGCAAAGCTCCCGGACTAGCGGGGAAACAAGAGACCCAGTACTTC.

This clonotype was detected only a few times. This rearrangement joins TRBV6-1 to TRBJ2-2; the D gene is possibly TRBD1 (5 bases). Trimming removed 8 bases at V and 4 bases at J, with 11 bases between. Per germline, CDR1 MNHNS and CDR2 SASEGT. This CDR3 spans 13 amino acids. CDR3 sequence: CASGAGITGELFF. The DNA for the CDR3 is TGTGCCAGCGGTGCAGGGATCACCGGGGAGCTGTTTTTT.

This clonotype was counted many times. The chain has TRBV4-2 and TRBJ2-1; D assignment may be TRBD1 or TRBD2 (5 bases each). The CDR3 extends over 15 amino acids. Deletions cut 0 bases from V and 12 bases from J, with 18 bases between. The germline V gene has CDR1 LGHNA and CDR2 YNFKEQ. CDR3 in amino acids: CASSQDSETPRGQFF. CDR3 DNA sequence: TGTGCCAGCAGCCAAGATTCGGAGACACCGAGGGGGCAGTTCTTC.

Only a few counts were recorded for this clonotype. The V call is TRBV6-5, the J call TRBJ1-4, with a tentative D call TRBD1 (5 bases). Germline V gives CDR1 MNHEY, CDR2 SVGAGI. The V gene lost 6 bases and the J gene lost 0 bases, with 5 bases spanning the gap. CDR3 length: 13 amino acids. The CDR3 nucleotides read TGTGCCAGCAGGGGACCAACTAATGAAAAACTGTTTTTT. Amino acid sequence: CASRGPTNEKLFF.

The chain employs TRBV30 and TRBJ2-7; weak D call: TRBD1 (5 bases). This CDR3 comprises 13 residues. CDR1 is GTSNPN, CDR2 SVGIG, per germline (reference sequence). Trimming pared 0 bases from V and 5 bases from J, leaving 11 bases between. CDR3 nucleotide sequence: TGTGCCTGGAGTGTACCCCCCAGGGACGAGCAGTACTTC. Amino acid sequence: CAWSVPPRDEQYF.

There are a few counts of this clonotype. The rearrangement joins TRBV20-1 to TRBJ2-7; a possible D gene is TRBD1 (7 bases). The CDR3 contains 16 residues. The germline gives CDR1 DFQATT, CDR2 SNEGSKA (reference sequence). Trimming stripped 0 bases from V and 6 bases from J, with 21 bases between. CDR3 sequence (DNA): TGCAGTGCTAGAGATACTCTCTGGCAGGGGGAGGTCGAGCAGTACTTC. Translating gives CSARDTLWQGEVEQYF.

The V and J genes are TRBV7-9 and TRBJ2-1; TRBD2 aligns across 9 bases. Germline loops: CDR1 SEHNR, CDR2 FQNEAQ (reference sequence). The CDR3 spans 15 residues. V shed 5 bases and J 4 bases; nucleotides not matched to a gene: 6. CDR3 sequence: CASSLSGSWYNEQFF. The CDR3 nucleotides read TGTGCCAGCAGCCTTAGCGGGAGCTGGTACAATGAGCAGTTCTTC.

The chain has TRBV5-1 and TRBJ2-2, with a possible D match to TRBD1 (5 bases). The germline gives CDR1 SGHRS, CDR2 YFSETQ. The CDR3 has 16 residues. V was cut by 0 bases and J by 3 bases, with 12 bases left in between. The CDR3 region is CASSLVQGLDTGELFF. The CDR3 bases are TGCGCCAGCAGCTTGGTTCAGGGTCTCGACACCGGGGAGCTGTTTTTT.

This clonotype was seen more than once but under ten times. The chain couples TRBV7-9 to TRBJ1-2; D is unresolved. This CDR3 is 15 amino acids long. Between the trimmed V and J ends, which lost 4 bases and 5 bases, there was a span of 17 bases. CDR1 and CDR2 from the germline V gene are SEHNR and FQNEAQ (reference sequence). The CDR3: CASSWSAVGRYGYTF. The DNA of the CDR3 is TGTGCCAGCAGCTGGTCCGCCGTAGGTCGGTATGGCTACACCTTC.

The chain links TRBV7-2 to TRBJ2-3; 8 bases fit TRBD2. CDR3 size: 15 residues. V was pared by 5 bases and J by 0 bases, with 4 bases of the junction left unmatched. Germline V lookup: CDR1 SGHTA, CDR2 FQGNSA. The CDR3 is CASSPTSGSTDTQYF. CDR3 nucleotide sequence: TGTGCCAGCAGCCCTACTAGCGGTAGCACAGATACGCAGTATTTT.

The rearrangement links TRBV2 to TRBJ2-7, with TRBD1 matching 8 bases. The CDR3 loop spans 11 amino acids. The germline gives CDR1 SNHLY, CDR2 FYNNEI. Trimming at V came to 6 bases and at J to 5 bases, leaving 0 bases not matched to a gene. CDR3 loop: CASRDRDEQYF. The CDR3 DNA reads TGTGCCAGCAGGGACAGGGACGAGCAGTACTTC.

This clonotype showed up many times. DNA of the CDR3: TGCGCCAGCAGCCAGGCCAGGGGGTTCTACGAGCAGTACTTC. It translates to CASSQARGFYEQYF. The genes are TRBV4-1 and TRBJ2-7; 7 nucleotides line up with TRBD1. CDR3 length: 14 residues. Germline lookup yields CDR1 MGHRA and CDR2 YSYEKL. V was pared by 3 bases and J by 3 bases, with 5 bases of the junction left unmatched.

The chain couples TRBV5-1 to TRBJ1-2; possible D gene TRBD1, 5 bases. V was trimmed by 3 bases and J by 6 bases, leaving 18 bases between them. The CDR3 consists of 15 residues. Per germline, CDR1 SGHRS and CDR2 YFSETQ. CDR3 in amino acids: CASSWDQGFYDGYTF. The CDR3, as DNA: TGCGCCAGCAGCTGGGACCAGGGATTCTATGATGGCTACACCTTC.

This clonotype was counted only a few times. CDR3 DNA sequence: TGTGCCAGCAGCTTCGGACCGGGACTTCCCCTGGATACGCAGTATTTT. Amino acids: CASSFGPGLPLDTQYF. The chain couples TRBV7-3 to TRBJ2-3; D is perhaps TRBD2 (6 bases). V was shortened by 3 bases and J by 6 bases, with 19 bases between the two germline ends. CDR3 size: 16 residues. Germline CDR1 SGHTA, CDR2 FQGTGA.

The rearrangement uses TRBV18 and TRBJ1-2; D ambiguous. Germline values: CDR1 KGHSH, CDR2 LQKENI. CDR3 length: 13 residues. Trimming took off 2 bases at V and 1 base at J, with 5 bases between the two ends. The DNA of the CDR3 is TGTGCCAGCTCACCAGGGGATAACTATGGCTACACCTTC. Translated, it gives CASSPGDNYGYTF.

This clonotype was found a few times. The CDR3 DNA reads as TGCGCCAGCAGCCAACCGGGACGGAACACAGATACGCAGTATTTT. As protein: CASSQPGRNTDTQYF. The rearrangement joins TRBV4-1 to TRBJ2-3; D may correspond to TRBD1 or TRBD2 (5 bases each). This CDR3 comprises 15 residues. Germline values: CDR1 MGHRA, CDR2 YSYEKL. V was shortened by 2 bases and J by 2 bases, with 11 bases between the two germline ends.

J is TRBJ2-4 and V is TRBV6-2 or TRBV6-3, with 7 bases identical to TRBD2. Germline lookup yields CDR1 MNHEY and CDR2 SVGEGT. Losses at the gene ends were 0 bases for V and 9 bases for J; bases not matched to a gene: 5. The CDR3 has 14 amino acids. The CDR3 sequence: CASSYSKTGGIQYF. The CDR3 DNA reads TGTGCCAGCAGTTACTCGAAGACGGGAGGCATTCAGTACTTC.